Detailed here is one T cell receptor (beta chain). What it binds is not known. Per germline, CDR1 SNHLY and CDR2 FYNNEI. V was clipped by 4 bases and J by 10 bases, with 22 bases between them. CDR3 size: 15 residues. This sample stems from a study of cytomegalovirus exposure and HLA in healthy donors. Study context: Among about 400 genotyped donors, about 83% fell in the Caucasian-associated ancestry cluster.

Primers for the PCR totalled 60 Vbeta and 13 Jbeta. Assay used: immunoSEQ multiplex PCR; TCRdb lists only in-frame clones, some missing. This sample has some 90,000 clones, with over 60% found just once. Study-wide results and limits: It was assumed in the presence/absence analyses that sequencing depth was roughly uniform across donors. 150 or so TCR beta chains were listed as cytomegalovirus-associated. Among donors in an Asian-associated ancestry cluster, a later analysis reportedly found fewer N-insertions than the roughly 680-donor mean.

The V and J genes are TRBV2 and TRBJ1-1, with D uncertain. This TCR was sampled from a female donor in good health and CMV-seronegative. The sample comprised PBMCs. CDR3: CASSAEKVIISGAFF. The DNA for the CDR3 is TGTGCCAGCAGTGCCGAAAAGGTGATAATATCGGGAGCTTTCTTT.